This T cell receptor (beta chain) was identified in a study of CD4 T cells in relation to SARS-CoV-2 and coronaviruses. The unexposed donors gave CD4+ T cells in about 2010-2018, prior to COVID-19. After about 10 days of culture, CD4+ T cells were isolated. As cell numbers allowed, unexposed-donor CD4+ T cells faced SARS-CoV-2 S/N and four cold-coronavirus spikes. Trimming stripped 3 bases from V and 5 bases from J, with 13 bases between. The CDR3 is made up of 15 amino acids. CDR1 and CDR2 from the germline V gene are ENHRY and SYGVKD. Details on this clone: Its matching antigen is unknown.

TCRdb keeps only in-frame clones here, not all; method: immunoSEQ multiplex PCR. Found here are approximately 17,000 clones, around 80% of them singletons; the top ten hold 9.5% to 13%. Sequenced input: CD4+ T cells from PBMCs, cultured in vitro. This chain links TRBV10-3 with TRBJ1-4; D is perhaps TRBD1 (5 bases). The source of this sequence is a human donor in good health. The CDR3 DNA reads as TGTGCCATCAGTGATGGCCGGGACGGGAATGAAAAACTGTTTTTT. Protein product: CAISDGRDGNEKLFF.